The source of this TCR beta chain is a study of blood T cell repertoires in COVID-19 (dated by TCRdb to 2018 to 2021). Broadly, across the study: Samples from collaborators originated in the United States, Italy and Spain and spanned both the acute and convalescent phases of COVID-19. Nearly every sample came with metadata listing a de-identified subject ID, COVID-19 status, age in years and sex. Where HLA class I and class II types were available, the types were taken from metadata supplied by the sample provider, not from assay-based typing. The dataset comprised deeply sampled blood TCRbeta repertoires from subjects exposed to, actively infected with, or recovered from COVID-19. The material from the prospective study consisted of cDNA or gDNA derived from T cells, B-cell-depleted T cells, or PBMCs. The repertoires were released in a freely available public database meant as a resource for research on the immune response to SARS-CoV-2. Samples were obtained from the ongoing ImmuneRACE study (first 160 participants) and from 1,000 to 1,500 subjects provided by 6 global collaborators.

Study-level results and caveats: How much clinical and demographic metadata was included differed by source and by participant, and the metadata was provided uncurated.

TCRbeta CDR3 regions were amplified from genomic DNA by means of the immunoSEQ Assay, a bias-controlled multiplex PCR. Concerning the study's data processing: Nucleated cell counts per sample were estimated from amplification of reference gene primers within the assay. To quantify the absolute abundance of each unique TCRbeta CDR3 rearrangement, sequence reads were collapsed and filtered. For each sample, productive Simpson clonality was calculated by taking the square root of Simpson's diversity index across productive rearrangements. The clones in this table, taken by TCRdb from immuneACCESS, are in-frame only. Not every clone is retained; where verified, under half of the shortfall comes from an unresolved V gene, and the cause of the rest is unknown. V and J calls and clone size follow that table, whereas D and trimming were derived from the DNA. The sample contains about 250,000 clones, about 89% of them found a single time. The ten largest clones capture about 1.9% of the sample.

Regarding this clone: Its specific antigen is unknown. No much larger clone exists at a distance of one base, and base qualities are not known.

Per the germline V gene, KGHSH is the CDR1 and LQKENI is the CDR2. Inclusive of the bounding cysteine and phenylalanine, the CDR3 is 12 residues long. Of the read, only the CDR3 DNA is kept; its 36 bases are in frame from base 1. V and J lose 8 bases and 4 bases, and a span of 9 bases separates them. Participants in the prospective study were enrolled through a virtual design, were aged roughly 18 to 100 years, and lived in 24 United States geographic areas. Cohort assignment in the prospective study relied on participant-reported clinical history from a screening survey and a study questionnaire. Recovered participants in ImmuneRACE Cohort 3 were defined by two consecutive negative NP/OP PCR tests, clearance by a healthcare professional, or resolution of symptoms. In the prospective study, mobile phlebotomists collected whole blood, serum and a nasopharyngeal or oropharyngeal swab from each participant. Participants in the prospective study had the option to provide additional blood draws and questionnaires over a roughly 2-month period. Before DNA extraction, prospective study blood samples were shipped either frozen or at room temperature.

The rearrangement combines TRBV18 with TRBJ2-1, with TRBD1 as a weak D call on 5 bases. The sample was PBMCs or T cells enriched from blood (not recorded which). This sequence originates from a woman aged 18-29 years who had recovered from COVID-19. The sequenced DNA: TGTGCCAGCACGACAGTTTACAATGAGCAGTTCTTC. Translated, this is CASTTVYNEQFF.